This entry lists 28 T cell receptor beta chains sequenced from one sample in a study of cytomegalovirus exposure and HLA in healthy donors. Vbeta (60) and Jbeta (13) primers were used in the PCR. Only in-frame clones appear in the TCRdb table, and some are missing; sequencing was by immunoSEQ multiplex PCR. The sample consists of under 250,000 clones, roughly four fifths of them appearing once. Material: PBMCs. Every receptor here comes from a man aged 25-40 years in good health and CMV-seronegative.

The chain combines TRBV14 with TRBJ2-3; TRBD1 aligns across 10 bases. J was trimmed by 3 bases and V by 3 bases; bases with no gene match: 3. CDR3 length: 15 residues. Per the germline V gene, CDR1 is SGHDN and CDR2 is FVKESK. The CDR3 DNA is TGTGCCAGCAGCCATCTGGGACAGGGGACAGATACGCAGTATTTT. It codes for CASSHLGQGTDTQYF.

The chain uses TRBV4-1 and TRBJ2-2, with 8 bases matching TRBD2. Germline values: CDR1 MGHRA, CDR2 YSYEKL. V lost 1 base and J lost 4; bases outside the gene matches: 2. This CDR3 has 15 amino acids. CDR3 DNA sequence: TGCGCCAGCAGCCAAGGGGGACTAGTCACCGGGGAGCTGTTTTTT. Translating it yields CASSQGGLVTGELFF.

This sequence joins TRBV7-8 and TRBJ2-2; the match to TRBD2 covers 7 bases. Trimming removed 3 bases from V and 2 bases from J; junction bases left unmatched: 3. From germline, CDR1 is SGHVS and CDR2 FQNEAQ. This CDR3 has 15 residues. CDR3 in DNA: TGTGCCAGCAGCTTGGCGGGAGTAAACACCGGGGAGCTGTTTTTT. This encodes CASSLAGVNTGELFF.

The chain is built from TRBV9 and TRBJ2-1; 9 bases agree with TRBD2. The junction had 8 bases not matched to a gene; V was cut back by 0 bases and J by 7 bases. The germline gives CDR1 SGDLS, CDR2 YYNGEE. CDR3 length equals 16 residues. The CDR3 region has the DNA TGTGCCAGCAGCGTAGAAATTACTAGCGGGCGAAATGAGCAGTTCTTC. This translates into CASSVEITSGRNEQFF.

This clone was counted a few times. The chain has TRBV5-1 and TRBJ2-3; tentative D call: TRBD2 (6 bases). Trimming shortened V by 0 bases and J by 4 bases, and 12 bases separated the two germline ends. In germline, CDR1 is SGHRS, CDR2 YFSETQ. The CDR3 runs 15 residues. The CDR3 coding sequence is TGCGCCAGCAGCTTGGAAACTAGCAAGGCAGATACGCAGTATTTT. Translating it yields CASSLETSKADTQYF.

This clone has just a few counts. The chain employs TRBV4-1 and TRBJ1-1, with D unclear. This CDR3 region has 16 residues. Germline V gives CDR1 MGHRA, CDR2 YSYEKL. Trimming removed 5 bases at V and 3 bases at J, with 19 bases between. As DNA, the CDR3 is TGCGCCAGCAGCTCGGCGAGGGTGCCCCTGGACACTGAAGCTTTCTTT. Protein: CASSSARVPLDTEAFF.

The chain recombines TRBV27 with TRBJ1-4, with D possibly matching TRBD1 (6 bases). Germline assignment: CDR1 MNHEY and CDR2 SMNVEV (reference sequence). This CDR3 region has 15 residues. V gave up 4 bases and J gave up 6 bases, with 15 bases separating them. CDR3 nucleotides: TGTGCCAGCAGTTGGCAGGGGAGAGGGGATGAAAAACTGTTTTTT. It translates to CASSWQGRGDEKLFF.

CDR3 coding DNA: TGTGCCAGCAGCTTGACTTCAGGGAGGGACAGGGGGTTCTTC. Translated: CASSLTSGRDRGFF. The chain combines TRBV11-2 with TRBJ2-1; TRBD1 matches at 10 bases. This CDR3 spans 14 amino acids. Germline V gives CDR1 SGHAT, CDR2 FQNNGV. V shed 3 bases and J 15 bases; nucleotides not matched to a gene: 11.

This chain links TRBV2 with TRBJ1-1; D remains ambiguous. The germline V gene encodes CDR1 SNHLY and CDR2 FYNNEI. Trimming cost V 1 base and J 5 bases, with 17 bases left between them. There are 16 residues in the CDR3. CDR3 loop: CASSEERVDRGTEAFF. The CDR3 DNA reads TGTGCCAGCAGTGAAGAGAGAGTCGATCGCGGAACTGAAGCTTTCTTT.

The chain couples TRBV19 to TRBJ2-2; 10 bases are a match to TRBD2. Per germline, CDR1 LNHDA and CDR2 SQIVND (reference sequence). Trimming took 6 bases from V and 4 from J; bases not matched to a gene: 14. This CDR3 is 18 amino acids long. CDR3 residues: CASRAPGLALGSTGELFF. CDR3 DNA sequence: TGTGCCAGTAGGGCCCCGGGACTAGCGTTAGGCTCCACCGGGGAGCTGTTTTTT.

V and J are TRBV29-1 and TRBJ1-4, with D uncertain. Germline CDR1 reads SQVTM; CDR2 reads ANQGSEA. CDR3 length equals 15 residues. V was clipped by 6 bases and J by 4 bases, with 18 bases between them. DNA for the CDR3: TGCAGCGTCCCCGAGGTTTCAATGGGTAATGAAAAACTGTTTTTT. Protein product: CSVPEVSMGNEKLFF.

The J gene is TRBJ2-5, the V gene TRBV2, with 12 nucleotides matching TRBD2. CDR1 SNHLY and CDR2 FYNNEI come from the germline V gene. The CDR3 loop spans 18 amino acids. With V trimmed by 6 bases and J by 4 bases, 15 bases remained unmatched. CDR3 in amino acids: CASSDPGLAGRGSETQYF. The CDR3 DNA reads TGTGCCAGCAGCGACCCGGGACTAGCGGGCCGAGGATCAGAGACCCAGTACTTC.

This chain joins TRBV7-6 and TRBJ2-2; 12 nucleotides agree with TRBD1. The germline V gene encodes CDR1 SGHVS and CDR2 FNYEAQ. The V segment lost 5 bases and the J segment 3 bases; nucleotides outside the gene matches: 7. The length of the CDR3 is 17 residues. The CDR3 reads CASSVRDRGQDTGELFF. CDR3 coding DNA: TGTGCCAGCAGCGTCCGGGACAGGGGGCAGGACACCGGGGAGCTGTTTTTT.

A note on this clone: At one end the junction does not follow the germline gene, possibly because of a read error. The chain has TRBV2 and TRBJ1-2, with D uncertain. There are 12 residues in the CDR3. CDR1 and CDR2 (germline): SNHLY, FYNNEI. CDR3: CASVGVNHGYTF. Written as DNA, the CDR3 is TGTGCCAGCGTAGGAGTTAACCATGGCTACACCTTC.

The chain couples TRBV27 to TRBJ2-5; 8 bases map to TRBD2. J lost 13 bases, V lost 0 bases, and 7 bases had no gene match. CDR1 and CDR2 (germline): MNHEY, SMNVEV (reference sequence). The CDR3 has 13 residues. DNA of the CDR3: TGTGCCAGCAGTTTATCGCCGGGAGGGGTCGGGTACTTC. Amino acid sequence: CASSLSPGGVGYF.

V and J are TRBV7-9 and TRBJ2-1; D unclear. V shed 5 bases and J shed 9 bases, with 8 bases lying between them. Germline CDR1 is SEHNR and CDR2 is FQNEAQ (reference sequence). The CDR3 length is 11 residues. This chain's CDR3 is CASSALGEQFF. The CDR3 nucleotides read TGTGCCAGCAGCGCCCTCGGTGAGCAGTTCTTC.

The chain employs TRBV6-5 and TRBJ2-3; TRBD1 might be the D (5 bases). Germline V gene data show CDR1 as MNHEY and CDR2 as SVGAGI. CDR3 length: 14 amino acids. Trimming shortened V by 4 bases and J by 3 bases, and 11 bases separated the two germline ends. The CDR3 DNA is TGTGCCAGCAGTTTAACAGGCCCAACAGATACGCAGTATTTT. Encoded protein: CASSLTGPTDTQYF.

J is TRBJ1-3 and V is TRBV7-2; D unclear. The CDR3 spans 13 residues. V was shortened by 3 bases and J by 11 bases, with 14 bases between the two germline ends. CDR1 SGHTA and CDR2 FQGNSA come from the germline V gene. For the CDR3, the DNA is TGTGCCAGCAGCTTCATCAGGATCAGTTCCATATATTTT. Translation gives CASSFIRISSIYF.

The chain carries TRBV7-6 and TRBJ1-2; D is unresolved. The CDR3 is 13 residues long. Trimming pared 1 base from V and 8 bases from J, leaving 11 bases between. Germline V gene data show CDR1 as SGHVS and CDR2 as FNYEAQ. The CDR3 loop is CASSLDGVLGYTF. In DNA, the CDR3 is TGTGCCAGCAGCTTAGACGGGGTACTGGGCTACACCTTC.

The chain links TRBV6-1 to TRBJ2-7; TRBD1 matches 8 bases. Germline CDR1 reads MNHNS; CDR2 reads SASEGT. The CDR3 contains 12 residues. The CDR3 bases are TGTGCGAACAGGGGGACCTCCTACGAGCAGTACTTC. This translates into CANRGTSYEQYF.

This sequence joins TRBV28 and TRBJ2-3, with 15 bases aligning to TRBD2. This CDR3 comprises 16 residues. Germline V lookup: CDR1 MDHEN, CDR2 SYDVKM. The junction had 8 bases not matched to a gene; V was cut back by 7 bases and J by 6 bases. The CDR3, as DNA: TGTGCCAGCACAATGGGACTAGCGGGAGGTGTGGATACGCAGTATTTT. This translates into CASTMGLAGGVDTQYF.

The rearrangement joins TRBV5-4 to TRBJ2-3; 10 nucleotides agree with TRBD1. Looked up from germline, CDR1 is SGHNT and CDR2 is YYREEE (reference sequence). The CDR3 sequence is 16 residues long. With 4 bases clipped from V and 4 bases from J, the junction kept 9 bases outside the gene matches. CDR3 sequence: CASSRPGQGIADTQYF. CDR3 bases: TGTGCCAGCAGCCGCCCGGGACAGGGGATAGCAGATACGCAGTATTTT.

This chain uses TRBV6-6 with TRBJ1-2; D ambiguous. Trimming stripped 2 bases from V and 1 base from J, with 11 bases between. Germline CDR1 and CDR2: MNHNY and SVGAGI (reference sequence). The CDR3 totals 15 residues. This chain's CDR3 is CASSYLTGINYGYTF. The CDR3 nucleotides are TGTGCCAGCAGTTACCTCACGGGAATTAACTATGGCTACACCTTC.

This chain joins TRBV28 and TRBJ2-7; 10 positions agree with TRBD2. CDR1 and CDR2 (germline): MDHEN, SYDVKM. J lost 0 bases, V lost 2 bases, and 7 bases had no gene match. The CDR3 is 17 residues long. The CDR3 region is CASSLKLAGSSSYEQYF. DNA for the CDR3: TGTGCCAGCAGTTTAAAACTAGCGGGATCTAGCTCCTACGAGCAGTACTTC. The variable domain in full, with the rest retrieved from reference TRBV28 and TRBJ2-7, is DVKVTQSSRYLVKRTGEKVFLECVQDMDHENMFWYRQDPGLGLRLIYFSYDVKMKEKGDIPEGYSVSREKKERFSLILESASTNQTSMYLCASSLKLAGSSSYEQYFGPGTRLTVT.

CDR3 residues: CASQGTIQPQHF. For the CDR3, the DNA is TGTGCCAGCCAGGGAACAATCCAGCCCCAGCATTTT. The V and J genes are TRBV2 and TRBJ1-5; TRBD1 is a possible D gene (5 bases). This CDR3 region has 12 residues. Germline V gene lookup returns CDR1 SNHLY and CDR2 FYNNEI. Deletions cut 8 bases from V and 7 bases from J, with 12 bases between.

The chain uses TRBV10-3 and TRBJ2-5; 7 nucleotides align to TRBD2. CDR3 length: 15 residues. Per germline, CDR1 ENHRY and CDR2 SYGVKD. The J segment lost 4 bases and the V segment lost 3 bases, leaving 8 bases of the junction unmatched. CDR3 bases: TGTGCCATCAGTGAACATCGACTAGCCAGAGAGACCCAGTACTTC. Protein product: CAISEHRLARETQYF.

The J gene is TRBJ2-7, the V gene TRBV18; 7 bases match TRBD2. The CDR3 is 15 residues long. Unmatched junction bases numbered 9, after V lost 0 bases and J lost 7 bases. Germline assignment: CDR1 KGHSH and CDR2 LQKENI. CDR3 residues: CASSPPGGPLREQYF. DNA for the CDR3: TGTGCCAGCTCACCACCGGGAGGGCCTCTAAGAGAGCAGTACTTC.

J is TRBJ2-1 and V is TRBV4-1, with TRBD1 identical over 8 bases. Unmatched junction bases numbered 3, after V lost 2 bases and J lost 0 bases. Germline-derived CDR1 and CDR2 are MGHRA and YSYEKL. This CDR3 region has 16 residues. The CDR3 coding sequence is TGCGCCAGCAGCCAACAAACAGGGGGCTCCTACAATGAGCAGTTCTTC. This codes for CASSQQTGGSYNEQFF.